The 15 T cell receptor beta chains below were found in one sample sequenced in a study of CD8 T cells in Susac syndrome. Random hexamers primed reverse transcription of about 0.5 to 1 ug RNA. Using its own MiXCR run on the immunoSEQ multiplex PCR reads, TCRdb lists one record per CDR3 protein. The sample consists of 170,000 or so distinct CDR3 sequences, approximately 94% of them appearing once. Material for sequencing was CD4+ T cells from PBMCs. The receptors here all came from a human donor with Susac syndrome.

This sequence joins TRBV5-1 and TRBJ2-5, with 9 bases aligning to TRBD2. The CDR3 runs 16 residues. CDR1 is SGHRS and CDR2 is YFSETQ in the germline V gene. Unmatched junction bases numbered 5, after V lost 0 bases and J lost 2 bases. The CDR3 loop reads CASSLGASGEQETQYF. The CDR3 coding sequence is TGCGCCAGCAGCTTGGGGGCTAGCGGGGAACAAGAGACCCAGTACTTC. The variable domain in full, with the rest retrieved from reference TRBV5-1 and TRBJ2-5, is KAGVTQTPRYLIKTRGQQVTLSCSPISGHRSVSWYQQTPGQGLQFLFEYFSETQRNKGNFPGRFSGRQFSNSRSEMNVSTLELGDSALYLCASSLGASGEQETQYFGPGTRLLVL.

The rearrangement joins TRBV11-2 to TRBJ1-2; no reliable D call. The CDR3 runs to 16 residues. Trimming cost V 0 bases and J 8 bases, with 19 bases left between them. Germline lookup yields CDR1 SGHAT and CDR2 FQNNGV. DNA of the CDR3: TGTGCCAGCAGCTTAGATCGTGCGGGTCTTGCACGAGGCTACACCTTC. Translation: CASSLDRAGLARGYTF.

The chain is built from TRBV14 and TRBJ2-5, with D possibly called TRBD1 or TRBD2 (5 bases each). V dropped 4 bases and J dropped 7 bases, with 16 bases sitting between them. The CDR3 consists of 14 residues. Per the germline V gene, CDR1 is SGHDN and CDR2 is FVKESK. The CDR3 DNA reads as TGTGCCAGCAGCCCGGGACCGCGAGAGGGGACCCAGTACTTC. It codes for CASSPGPREGTQYF.

Here the CDR3 reads CASVERPNYGYTF. The CDR3 region has the DNA TGTGCCAGCGTTGAGCGGCCTAACTATGGCTACACCTTC. The chain links TRBV7-9 to TRBJ1-2; D unclear. V was trimmed by 8 bases and J by 0 bases, leaving 10 bases between them. Germline values: CDR1 SEHNR, CDR2 FQNEAQ (reference sequence). The CDR3 covers 13 residues.

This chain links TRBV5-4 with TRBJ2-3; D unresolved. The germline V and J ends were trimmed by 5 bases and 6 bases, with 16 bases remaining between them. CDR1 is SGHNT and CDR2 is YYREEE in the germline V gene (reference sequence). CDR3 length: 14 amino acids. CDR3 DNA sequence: TGTGCCAGCAGACCCCCCGGCCGCTTGGATACGCAGTATTTT. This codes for CASRPPGRLDTQYF.

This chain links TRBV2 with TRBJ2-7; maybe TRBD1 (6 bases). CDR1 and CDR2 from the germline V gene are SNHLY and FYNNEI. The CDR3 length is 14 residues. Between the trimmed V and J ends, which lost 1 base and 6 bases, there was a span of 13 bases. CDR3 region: CASSEVRGPLEQYF. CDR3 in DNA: TGTGCCAGCAGTGAAGTCAGGGGACCCCTCGAGCAGTACTTC.

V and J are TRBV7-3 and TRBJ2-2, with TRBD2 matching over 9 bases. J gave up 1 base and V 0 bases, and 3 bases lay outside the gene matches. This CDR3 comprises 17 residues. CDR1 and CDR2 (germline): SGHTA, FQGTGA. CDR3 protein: CASSLTRLAVNTGELFF. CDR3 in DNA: TGTGCCAGCAGCTTAACTAGACTAGCGGTGAACACCGGGGAGCTGTTTTTT.

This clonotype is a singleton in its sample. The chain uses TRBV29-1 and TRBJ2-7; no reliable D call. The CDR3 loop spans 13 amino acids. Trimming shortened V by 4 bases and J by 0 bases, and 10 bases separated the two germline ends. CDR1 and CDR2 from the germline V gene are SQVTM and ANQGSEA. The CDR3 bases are TGCAGCGTTGTCCCGGGCTACTCCTACGAGCAGTACTTC. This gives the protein CSVVPGYSYEQYF.

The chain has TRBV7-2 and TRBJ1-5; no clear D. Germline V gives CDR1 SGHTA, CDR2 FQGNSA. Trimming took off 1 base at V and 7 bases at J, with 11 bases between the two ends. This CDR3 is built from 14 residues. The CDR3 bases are TGTGCCAGCAGCTTAGTAAGAAGTGGCCAGCCCCAGCATTTT. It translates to CASSLVRSGQPQHF. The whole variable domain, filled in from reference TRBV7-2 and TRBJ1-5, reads GAGVSQSPSNKVTEKGKDVELRCDPISGHTALYWYRQSLGQGLEFLIYFQGNSAPDKSGLPSDRFSAERTGGSVSTLTIQRTQQEDSAVYLCASSLVRSGQPQHFGDGTRLSIL.

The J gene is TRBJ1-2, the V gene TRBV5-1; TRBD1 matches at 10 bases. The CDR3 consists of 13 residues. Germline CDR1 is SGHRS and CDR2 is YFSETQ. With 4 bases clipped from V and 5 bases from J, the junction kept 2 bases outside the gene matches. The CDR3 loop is CASSGTGEYGYTF. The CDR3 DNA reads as TGCGCCAGCAGCGGGACAGGGGAGTATGGCTACACCTTC.

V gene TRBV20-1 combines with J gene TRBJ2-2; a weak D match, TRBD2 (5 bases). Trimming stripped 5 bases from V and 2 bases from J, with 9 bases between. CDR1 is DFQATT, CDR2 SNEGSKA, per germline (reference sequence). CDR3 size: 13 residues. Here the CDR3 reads CSAARGNTGELFF. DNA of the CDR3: TGCAGTGCTGCCCGGGGAAACACCGGGGAGCTGTTTTTT.

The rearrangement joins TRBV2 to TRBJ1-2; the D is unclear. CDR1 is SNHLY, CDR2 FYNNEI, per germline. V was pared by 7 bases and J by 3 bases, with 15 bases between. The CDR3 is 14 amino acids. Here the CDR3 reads CASTQVDADYGYTF. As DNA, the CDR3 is TGTGCCAGCACCCAGGTCGACGCAGACTATGGCTACACCTTC.

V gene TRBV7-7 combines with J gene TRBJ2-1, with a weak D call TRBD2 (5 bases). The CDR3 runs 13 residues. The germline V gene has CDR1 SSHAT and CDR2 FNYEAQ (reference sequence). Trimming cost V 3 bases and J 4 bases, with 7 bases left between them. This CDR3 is CASSFGIYNEQFF. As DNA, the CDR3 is TGTGCCAGCAGCTTCGGGATTTACAATGAGCAGTTCTTC.

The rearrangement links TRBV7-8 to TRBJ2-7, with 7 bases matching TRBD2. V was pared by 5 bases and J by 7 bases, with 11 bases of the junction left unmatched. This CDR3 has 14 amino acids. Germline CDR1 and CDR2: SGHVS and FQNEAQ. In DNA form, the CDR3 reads TGTGCCAGCAGCGCCGGGACTAATTCGCGGGAGCAGTACTTC. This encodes CASSAGTNSREQYF.

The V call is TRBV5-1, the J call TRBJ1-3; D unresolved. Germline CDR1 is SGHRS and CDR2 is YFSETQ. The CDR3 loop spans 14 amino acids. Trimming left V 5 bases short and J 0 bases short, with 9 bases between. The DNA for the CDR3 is TGCGCCAGCAGAAGGACCAGCTCTGGAAACACCATATATTTT. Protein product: CASRRTSSGNTIYF.